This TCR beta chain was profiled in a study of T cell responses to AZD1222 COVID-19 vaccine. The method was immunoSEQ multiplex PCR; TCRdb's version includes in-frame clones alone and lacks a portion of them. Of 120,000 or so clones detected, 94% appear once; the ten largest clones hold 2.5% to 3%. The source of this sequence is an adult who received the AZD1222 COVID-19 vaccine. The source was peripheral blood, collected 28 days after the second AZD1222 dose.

The CDR3 coding sequence is TGTGCCAGCAGCTCCGATTACCCGGACAGCCTTAATCAGCCCCAGCATTTT. As protein: CASSSDYPDSLNQPQHF. The genes are TRBV7-9 and TRBJ1-5, with D possibly matching TRBD1 (6 bases). Trimming left V 4 bases short and J 4 bases short, with 20 bases between. The length of the CDR3 is 17 residues. CDR1 and CDR2 (germline): SEHNR, FQNEAQ (reference sequence).